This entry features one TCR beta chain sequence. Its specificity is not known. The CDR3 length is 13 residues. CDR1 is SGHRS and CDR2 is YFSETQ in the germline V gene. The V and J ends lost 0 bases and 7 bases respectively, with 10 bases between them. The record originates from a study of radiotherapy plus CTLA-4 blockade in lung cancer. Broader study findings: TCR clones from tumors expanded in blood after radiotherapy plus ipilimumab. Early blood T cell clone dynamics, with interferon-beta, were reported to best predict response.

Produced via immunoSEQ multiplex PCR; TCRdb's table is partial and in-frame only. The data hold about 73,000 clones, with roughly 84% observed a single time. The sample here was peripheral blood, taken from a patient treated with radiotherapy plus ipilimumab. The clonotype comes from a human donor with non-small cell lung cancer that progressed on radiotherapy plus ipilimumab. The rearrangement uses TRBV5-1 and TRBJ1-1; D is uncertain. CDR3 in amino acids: CASSLDPGIEAFF. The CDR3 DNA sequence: TGCGCCAGCAGCTTGGATCCGGGGATTGAAGCTTTCTTT.